Each of the 10 T cell receptor beta chains below was sequenced from the same sample in a study of beta chain features in type 1 diabetes. Their recognized antigens are unknown. Every bit of the isolated RNA underwent reverse transcription, so sequencing read expressed TCRB transcripts. The assay was immunoSEQ multiplex PCR, and TCRdb's table has in-frame clones only and misses some. The table has 500,000 to 850,000 clones, more than 13% seen once; the top ten hold 0.035% to 0.045%. Overall study results and limits: The study found moderately but significantly shorter TCRB CDR3s in all four CD4+ subsets of Type 1 diabetes patients.

Source material: naive CD4+ T cells from blood. All receptors derive from a man aged 18 to 30 with type 1 diabetes.

This clone was seen a few times. This chain joins TRBV28 and TRBJ2-2; 8 bases agree with TRBD2. V was pared by 4 bases and J by 3 bases, with 7 bases of the junction left unmatched. Germline-derived CDR1 and CDR2 are MDHEN and SYDVKM. The CDR3 is 16 amino acids. The DNA for the CDR3 is TGTGCCAGCAGTTCACCGGGGGGGCCGGACACCGGGGAGCTGTTTTTT. Protein product: CASSSPGGPDTGELFF.

This clone has just a few counts. The gene calls are TRBV30 and TRBJ1-5; D not certain. Per the germline V gene, CDR1 is GTSNPN and CDR2 is SVGIG (reference sequence). V shed 2 bases and J shed 4 bases, with 9 bases lying between them. The CDR3 covers 13 residues. Here the CDR3 reads CAWSPDLNQPQHF. The CDR3 DNA sequence: TGTGCCTGGAGTCCGGACCTAAATCAGCCCCAGCATTTT.

J is TRBJ2-1 and V is TRBV2, with 9 nucleotides matching TRBD1. The CDR3 contains 16 residues. The germline CDR1 and CDR2 sequences are SNHLY and FYNNEI. The V gene end was trimmed by 8 bases and the J gene end by 0 bases; junction bases not matched to a gene: 8. CDR3 coding DNA: TGTGCCAGCGCCCGGATGGGACAGGGCTCCTACAATGAGCAGTTCTTC. As protein: CASARMGQGSYNEQFF.

This clone occurred a few times. The V gene is TRBV9, the J gene TRBJ2-2; tentatively, D is TRBD2 (6 bases). V was trimmed by 2 bases and J by 6 bases, leaving 11 bases between them. Germline values: CDR1 SGDLS, CDR2 YYNGEE. This CDR3 spans 14 amino acids. CDR3 amino acids: CASSVLGGAGELFF. DNA of the CDR3: TGTGCCAGCAGCGTTCTGGGGGGAGCCGGGGAGCTGTTTTTT.

CDR3: CASSEWWGSGNTIYF. CDR3 sequence (DNA): TGTGCCAGCAGTGAATGGTGGGGCTCTGGAAACACCATATATTTT. V and J are TRBV25-1 and TRBJ1-3; unclear D gene. The V gene's germline CDR1 is MGHDK and CDR2 SYGVNS. This CDR3 comprises 15 residues. Trimming pared 1 base from V and 0 bases from J, leaving 7 bases between. The full variable domain, in which reference TRBV25-1 and TRBJ1-3 provide the parts outside the CDR3, is EADIYQTPRYLVIGTGKKITLECSQTMGHDKMYWYQQDPGMELHLIHYSYGVNSTEKGDLSSESTVSRIRTEHFPLTLESARPSHTSQYLCASSEWWGSGNTIYFGEGSWLTVV.

The chain uses TRBV28 and TRBJ2-2; a possible D gene is TRBD1 (5 bases). Germline V lookup: CDR1 MDHEN, CDR2 SYDVKM. Trimming cost V 6 bases and J 7 bases, with 15 bases left between them. This CDR3 is built from 14 residues. DNA for the CDR3: TGTGCCAGCAGCCACCTGTGGCAGGGCGGGGAGCTGTTTTTT. This sequence encodes CASSHLWQGGELFF.

This clone occurred a few times. The chain couples TRBV19 to TRBJ2-6; 9 bases map to TRBD1. The CDR3 sequence is 16 residues long. Germline-derived CDR1 and CDR2 are LNHDA and SQIVND (reference sequence). The trim removed 9 bases at V and 2 bases at J, leaving 8 bases unmatched. For the CDR3, the DNA is TGTGCCAGCTTGGACAGGGGCGTTGCTGGGGCCAACGTCCTGACTTTC. Translation: CASLDRGVAGANVLTF.

This clone was counted only a few times. The chain combines TRBV30 with TRBJ2-5, with 9 positions matching TRBD2. CDR1 and CDR2 (germline): GTSNPN, SVGIG (reference sequence). V shed 3 bases, J shed 5 bases, and the junction held 7 bases outside the gene matches. The CDR3 is 14 residues long. CDR3 amino acids: CAWRPWTSEETQYF. In nucleotides, the CDR3 is TGTGCCTGGAGGCCTTGGACTAGCGAGGAGACCCAGTACTTC.

The rearrangement uses TRBV6-6 and TRBJ2-3; D is possibly TRBD1 or TRBD2 (5 bases each). Germline CDR1 and CDR2: MNHNY and SVGAGI (reference sequence). V shed 8 bases and J shed 6 bases, with 6 bases lying between them. The CDR3 is 10 amino acids. The CDR3 DNA reads as TGTGCCAGCCGGGACGATACGCAGTATTTT. Its translation is CASRDDTQYF.

This clone was counted between two and nine times. The chain links TRBV2 to TRBJ1-4, with TRBD1 as a possible D gene (5 bases). V dropped 1 base and J dropped 5 bases, with 11 bases sitting between them. This CDR3 contains 15 residues. Germline CDR1 is SNHLY and CDR2 is FYNNEI. The CDR3 nucleotides are TGTGCCAGCAGTGAAGTGGGGGTACGGAATGAAAAACTGTTTTTT. Translation: CASSEVGVRNEKLFF.